This passage covers 9 T cell receptor beta chains from one sample sequenced in a study of identical twins. One entry per CDR3 protein results from TCRdb running MiXCR on the 5' RACE reads. The sample includes 200,000 to 250,000 distinct CDR3 sequences, about 7.3% seen only once; the top ten take about 3.6%. The sample also formed part of further work on yellow fever vaccine responses in identical twins.

Sequences were obtained from memory (CD45RO+) T cells sorted from blood. The receptors here all came from a woman under 30 in good health.

The chain links TRBV12-3 or TRBV12-4 to TRBJ2-3; D gene uncertain. The V and J ends lost 1 base and 2 bases respectively, with 10 bases between them. The CDR3 contains 15 residues. Here the CDR3 DNA reads TGTGCCAGCAGTTTAGGAGAAAACCCCACAGATACGCAGTATTTT. This sequence encodes CASSLGENPTDTQYF.

The V call is TRBV2, the J call TRBJ1-1, with 7 bases aligning to TRBD1. Germline assignment: CDR1 SNHLY and CDR2 FYNNEI. The length of the CDR3 is 13 residues. J gave up 5 bases and V 10 bases, and 10 bases lay outside the gene matches. The CDR3: CATVDRVGTEAFF. The CDR3 DNA reads as TGTGCCACCGTAGACAGGGTTGGGACTGAAGCTTTCTTT. Drawing the rest from reference TRBV2 and TRBJ1-1, the complete variable domain is EPEVTQTPSHQVTQMGQEVILRCVPISNHLYFYWYRQILGQKVEFLVSFYNNEISEKSEIFDDQFSVERPDGSNFTLKIRSTKLEDSAMYFCATVDRVGTEAFFGQGTRLTVV.

The chain is built from TRBV27 and TRBJ2-1; 9 nucleotides line up with TRBD1. Trimming at V came to 2 bases and at J to 5 bases, leaving 7 bases not matched to a gene. The CDR3 consists of 16 residues. Looked up from germline, CDR1 is MNHEY and CDR2 is SMNVEV (reference sequence). The CDR3 DNA is TGTGCCAGCAGTTTACAACCCGGGACAGGGAACAATGAGCAGTTCTTC. Protein sequence: CASSLQPGTGNNEQFF.

This clonotype has a count of ten or more. The V and J genes are TRBV5-1 and TRBJ2-2; D possibly corresponds to TRBD1 (5 bases). V was shortened by 1 base and J by 6 bases, with 10 bases between the two germline ends. The CDR3 runs to 14 residues. From germline, CDR1 is SGHRS and CDR2 YFSETQ. CDR3 nucleotide sequence: TGCGCCAGCAGCTTGACAGGAACCGCCGGGGAGCTGTTTTTT. Translating it yields CASSLTGTAGELFF.

The table lists this clonotype with a few counts. The V and J genes are TRBV5-1 and TRBJ2-1; TRBD1 aligns across 8 bases. CDR3 length: 18 residues. V trimming: 4 bases; J trimming: 3 bases; junction bases outside the gene matches: 15. The germline V gene has CDR1 SGHRS and CDR2 YFSETQ. The CDR3 is CASSLGQDPRLYYNEQFF. CDR3 DNA sequence: TGCGCCAGCAGCCTGGGACAGGACCCGCGCCTCTACTACAATGAGCAGTTCTTC.

The V gene is TRBV24-1, the J gene TRBJ2-5; D call uncertain. Germline V gives CDR1 KGHDR, CDR2 SFDVKD. The CDR3 spans 14 residues. V shed 2 bases and J shed 4 bases, with 10 bases lying between them. CDR3 nucleotides: TGTGCCACCAGTGATTCGAGACGCACAGAGACCCAGTACTTC. Amino acid sequence: CATSDSRRTETQYF.

This clonotype was counted many times. This chain uses TRBV20-1 with TRBJ2-3; 8 nucleotides match TRBD2. Germline loops: CDR1 DFQATT, CDR2 SNEGSKA (reference sequence). V lost 5 bases to trimming and J lost 4 bases; unmatched junction nucleotides: 5. The CDR3 runs 13 residues. CDR3 sequence: CSAPGLAADTQYF. The CDR3 DNA follows: TGCAGTGCTCCAGGACTAGCAGCAGATACGCAGTATTTT.

CDR3 residues: CASSPQVSTNEKLFF. The CDR3 DNA reads as TGTGCCAGCAGTCCTCAGGTTTCAACTAATGAAAAACTGTTTTTT. The rearrangement uses TRBV5-5 and TRBJ1-4, with D unclear. Looked up from germline, CDR1 is SGHKS and CDR2 is YYEKEE (reference sequence). The CDR3 is 15 amino acids. V lost 5 bases to trimming and J lost 0 bases, with 11 bases between them.

The table lists this clonotype with a count of one. Being one base from a much bigger clone, this may be a read error. The gene calls are TRBV24-1 and TRBJ2-1, with D uncertain. V was cut by 9 bases and J by 5 bases, with 7 bases left in between. Germline V CDR1 and CDR2: KGHDR, SFDVKD. The CDR3 extends over 11 amino acids. The CDR3 bases are TGTGCCACCGGAAAGAACAATGAGCAGTTCTTC. Translated: CATGKNNEQFF.